This T cell receptor (beta chain) comes out of a study of control samples from healthy donors and cancer patients. Clones were read by immunoSEQ multiplex PCR, and TCRdb kept only the in-frame ones, dropping some. The repertoire holds some 120,000 clones, with around 90% as singletons. CDR1 and CDR2 (germline): LGHDT, YNNKEL (reference sequence). The CDR3 sequence is 12 residues long. Deletions cut 5 bases from V and 4 bases from J, with 6 bases between. Input material: blood. This TCR was recovered from a man aged 18 to 30 in good health. This chain connects TRBV3-1 (or the pseudogene TRBV3-2) to TRBJ1-3, with D hard to call. CDR3 DNA: TGTGCCAGCAGCGCCCAAGGAAACACCATATATTTT. It translates to CASSAQGNTIYF.